These 3 T cell receptor beta chains share one sample of origin, sequenced in a study of cytomegalovirus exposure and HLA in healthy donors. The primer mix had 60 Vbeta and 13 Jbeta primers. Generated by immunoSEQ multiplex PCR, the TCRdb table keeps only in-frame clones and is missing some. Its listing shows more than 55,000 clones. The source material was PBMCs. The receptor set was obtained from a woman between 40 and 50 years old in good health and CMV-seropositive.

The chain employs TRBV7-6 and TRBJ2-3; 8 bases are a match to TRBD2. The CDR3 covers 15 residues. With V trimmed by 5 bases and J by 3 bases, 7 bases remained unmatched. Germline lookup yields CDR1 SGHVS and CDR2 FNYEAQ. CDR3 DNA sequence: TGTGCCAGCAGCACGAGCGGGGGAGCTACAGATACGCAGTATTTT. It encodes CASSTSGGATDTQYF.

V usage is TRBV28 and J usage is TRBJ2-7, with 9 nucleotides matching TRBD1. The CDR3 runs 12 residues. V was pared by 9 bases and J by 6 bases, with 6 bases of the junction left unmatched. Looked up from germline, CDR1 is MDHEN and CDR2 is SYDVKM. CDR3 sequence (DNA): TGTGCCAGTTGGGACAGGGTGCGCGAGCAGTACTTC. Translating gives CASWDRVREQYF.

The chain recombines TRBV9 with TRBJ2-2, with D perhaps TRBD2 (5 bases). The CDR3 covers 17 residues. CDR1 SGDLS and CDR2 YYNGEE come from the germline V gene. V lost 2 bases, J lost 0 bases, and 14 bases lay in between. The CDR3 here is CASSVEGRPSNTGELFF. The CDR3 bases are TGTGCCAGCAGCGTTGAGGGCAGGCCTTCGAACACCGGGGAGCTGTTTTTT. Looking up the rest from reference TRBV9 and TRBJ2-2 gives the full variable domain: DSGVTQTPKHLITATGQRVTLRCSPRSGDLSVYWYQQSLDQGLQFLIQYYNGEERAKGNILERFSAQQFPDLHSELNLSSLELGDSALYFCASSVEGRPSNTGELFFGEGSRLTVL.